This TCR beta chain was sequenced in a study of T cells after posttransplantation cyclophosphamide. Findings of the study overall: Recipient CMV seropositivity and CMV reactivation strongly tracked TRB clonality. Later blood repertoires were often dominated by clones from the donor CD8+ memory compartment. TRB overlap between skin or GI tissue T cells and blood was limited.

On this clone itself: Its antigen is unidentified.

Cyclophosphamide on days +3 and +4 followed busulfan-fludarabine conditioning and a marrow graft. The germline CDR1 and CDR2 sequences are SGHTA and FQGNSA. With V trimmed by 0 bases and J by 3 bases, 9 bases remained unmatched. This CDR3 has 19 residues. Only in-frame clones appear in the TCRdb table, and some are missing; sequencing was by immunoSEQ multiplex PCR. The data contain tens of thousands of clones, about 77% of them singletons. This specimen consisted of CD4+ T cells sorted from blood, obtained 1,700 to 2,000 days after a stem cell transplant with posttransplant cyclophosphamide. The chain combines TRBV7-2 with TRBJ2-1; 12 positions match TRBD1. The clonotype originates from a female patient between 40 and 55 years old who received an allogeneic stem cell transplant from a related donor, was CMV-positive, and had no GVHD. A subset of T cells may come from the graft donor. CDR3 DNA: TGTGCCAGCAGCTTAGCTGGGACAGGGGGCACAAGTATCTACAATGAGCAGTTCTTC. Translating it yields CASSLAGTGGTSIYNEQFF.